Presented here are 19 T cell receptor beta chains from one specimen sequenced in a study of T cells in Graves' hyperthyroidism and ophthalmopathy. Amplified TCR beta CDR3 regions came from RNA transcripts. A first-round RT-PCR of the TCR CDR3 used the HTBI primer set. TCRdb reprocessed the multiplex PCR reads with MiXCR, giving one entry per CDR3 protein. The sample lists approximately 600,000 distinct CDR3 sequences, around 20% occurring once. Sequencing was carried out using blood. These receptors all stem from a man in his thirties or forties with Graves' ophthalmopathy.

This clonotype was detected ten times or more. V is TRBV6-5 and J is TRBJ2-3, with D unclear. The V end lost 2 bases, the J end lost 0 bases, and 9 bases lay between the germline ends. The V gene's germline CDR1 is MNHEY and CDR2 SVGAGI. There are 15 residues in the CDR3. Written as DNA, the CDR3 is TGTGCCAGCAGTTACGGCGGAGCTAGCACAGATACGCAGTATTTT. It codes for CASSYGGASTDTQYF.

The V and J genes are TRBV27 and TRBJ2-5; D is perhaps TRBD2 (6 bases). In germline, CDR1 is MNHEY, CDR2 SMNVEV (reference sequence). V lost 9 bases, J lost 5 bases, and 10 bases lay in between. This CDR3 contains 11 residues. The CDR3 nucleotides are TGTGCCAGTAGGGCGGGGGAGACCCAGTACTTC. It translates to CASRAGETQYF.

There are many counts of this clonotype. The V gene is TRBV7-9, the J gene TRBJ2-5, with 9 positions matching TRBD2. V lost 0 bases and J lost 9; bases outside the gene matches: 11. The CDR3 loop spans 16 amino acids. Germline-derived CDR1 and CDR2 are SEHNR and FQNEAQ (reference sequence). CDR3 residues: CASSLAVSGSFVAQYF. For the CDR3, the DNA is TGTGCCAGCAGCTTAGCGGTTAGCGGGAGCTTTGTGGCCCAGTACTTC. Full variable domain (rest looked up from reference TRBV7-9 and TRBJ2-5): DTGVSQNPRHKITKRGQNVTFRCDPISEHNRLYWYRQTLGQGPEFLTYFQNEAQLEKSRLLSDRFSAERPKGSFSTLEIQRTEQGDSAMYLCASSLAVSGSFVAQYFGPGTRLLVL.

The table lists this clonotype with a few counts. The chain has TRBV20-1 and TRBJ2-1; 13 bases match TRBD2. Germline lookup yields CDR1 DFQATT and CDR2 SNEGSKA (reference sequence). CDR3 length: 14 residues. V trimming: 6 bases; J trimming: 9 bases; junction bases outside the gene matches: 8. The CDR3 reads CSATTSGRTGEQFF. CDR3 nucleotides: TGCAGTGCAACGACTAGCGGGAGGACGGGTGAGCAGTTCTTC.

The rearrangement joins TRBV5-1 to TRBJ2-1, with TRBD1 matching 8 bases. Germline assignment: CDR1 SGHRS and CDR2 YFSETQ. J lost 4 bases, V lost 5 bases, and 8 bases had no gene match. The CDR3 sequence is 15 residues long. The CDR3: CASSQKQGVYNEQFF. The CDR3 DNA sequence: TGCGCCAGCAGTCAGAAACAGGGGGTGTACAATGAGCAGTTCTTC.

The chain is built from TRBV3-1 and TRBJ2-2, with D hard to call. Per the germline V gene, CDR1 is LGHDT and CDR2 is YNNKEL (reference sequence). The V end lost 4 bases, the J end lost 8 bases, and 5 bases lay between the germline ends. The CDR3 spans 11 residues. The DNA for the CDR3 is TGTGCCAGCAGCCCCCTTGGGGAGCTGTTTTTT. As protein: CASSPLGELFF. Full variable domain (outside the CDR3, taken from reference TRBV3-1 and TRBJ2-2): DTAVSQTPKYLVTQMGNDKSIKCEQNLGHDTMYWYKQDSKKFLKIMFSYNNKELIINETVPNRFSPKSPDKAHLNLHINSLELGDSAVYFCASSPLGELFFGEGSRLTVL.

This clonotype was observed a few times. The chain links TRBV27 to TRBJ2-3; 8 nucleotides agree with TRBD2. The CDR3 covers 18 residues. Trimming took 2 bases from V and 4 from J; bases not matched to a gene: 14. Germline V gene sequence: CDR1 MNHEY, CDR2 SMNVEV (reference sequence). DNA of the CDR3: TGTGCCAGCAGTTTAGGGGGTCCCGGGACTAGTTTGTCAGATACGCAGTATTTT. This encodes CASSLGGPGTSLSDTQYF.

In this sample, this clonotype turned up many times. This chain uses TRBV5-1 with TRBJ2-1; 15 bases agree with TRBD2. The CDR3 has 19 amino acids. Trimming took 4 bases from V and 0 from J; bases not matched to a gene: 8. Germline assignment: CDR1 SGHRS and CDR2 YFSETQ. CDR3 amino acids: CASSGPGTSGGSSYNEQFF. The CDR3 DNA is TGCGCCAGCAGCGGTCCCGGGACTAGCGGGGGGAGCTCCTACAATGAGCAGTTCTTC.

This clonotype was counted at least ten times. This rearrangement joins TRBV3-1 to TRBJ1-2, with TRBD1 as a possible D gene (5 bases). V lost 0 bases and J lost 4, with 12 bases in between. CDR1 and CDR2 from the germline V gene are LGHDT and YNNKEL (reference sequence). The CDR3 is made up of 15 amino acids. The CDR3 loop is CASSQDPREAYGYTF. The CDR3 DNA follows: TGTGCCAGCAGCCAAGATCCCAGGGAAGCCTATGGCTACACCTTC.

This CDR3 reads CASSLHFGGSTDTQYF. DNA for the CDR3: TGTGCCAGCAGTCTCCATTTCGGGGGCAGCACAGATACGCAGTATTTT. This chain connects TRBV7-9 to TRBJ2-3, with D perhaps being TRBD1 or TRBD2 (6 bases each). V gave up 6 bases and J gave up 0 bases, with 16 bases separating them. Germline CDR1 reads SEHNR; CDR2 reads FQNEAQ (reference sequence). CDR3 length: 16 amino acids.

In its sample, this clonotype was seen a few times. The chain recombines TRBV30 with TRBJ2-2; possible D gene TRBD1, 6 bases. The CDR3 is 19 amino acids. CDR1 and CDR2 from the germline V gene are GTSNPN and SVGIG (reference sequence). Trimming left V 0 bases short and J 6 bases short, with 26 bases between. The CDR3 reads CAWSVPNPLQGRSPGELFF. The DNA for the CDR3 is TGTGCCTGGAGTGTACCCAACCCCCTACAGGGTCGTTCCCCCGGGGAGCTGTTTTTT.

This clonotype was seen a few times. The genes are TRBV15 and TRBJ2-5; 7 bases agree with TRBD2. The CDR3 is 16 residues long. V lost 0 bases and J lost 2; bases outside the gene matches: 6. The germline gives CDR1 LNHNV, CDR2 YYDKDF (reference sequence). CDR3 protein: CATSREKSGIQETQYF. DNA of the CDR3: TGTGCCACCAGCAGAGAAAAAAGCGGGATTCAAGAGACCCAGTACTTC.

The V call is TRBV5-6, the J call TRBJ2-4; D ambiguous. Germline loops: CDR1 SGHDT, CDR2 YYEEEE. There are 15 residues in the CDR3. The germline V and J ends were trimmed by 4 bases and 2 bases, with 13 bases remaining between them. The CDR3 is CASSNYGQTKNIQYF. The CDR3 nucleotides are TGTGCCAGCAGCAACTACGGGCAGACCAAAAACATTCAGTACTTC.

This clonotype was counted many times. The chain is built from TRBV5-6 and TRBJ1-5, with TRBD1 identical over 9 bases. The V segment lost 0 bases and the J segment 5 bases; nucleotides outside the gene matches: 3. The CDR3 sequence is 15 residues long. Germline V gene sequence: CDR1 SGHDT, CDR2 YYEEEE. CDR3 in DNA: TGTGCCAGCAGCTTGGGGGGACAGGGCCATCAGCCCCAGCATTTT. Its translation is CASSLGGQGHQPQHF.

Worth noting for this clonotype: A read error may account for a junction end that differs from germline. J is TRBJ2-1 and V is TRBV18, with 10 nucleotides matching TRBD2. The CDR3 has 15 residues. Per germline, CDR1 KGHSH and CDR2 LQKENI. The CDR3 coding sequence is TGTGGCAGCTCAACTAGCGGGGCCTCCTACAATGAGCAGTTCTTC. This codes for CGSSTSGASYNEQFF.

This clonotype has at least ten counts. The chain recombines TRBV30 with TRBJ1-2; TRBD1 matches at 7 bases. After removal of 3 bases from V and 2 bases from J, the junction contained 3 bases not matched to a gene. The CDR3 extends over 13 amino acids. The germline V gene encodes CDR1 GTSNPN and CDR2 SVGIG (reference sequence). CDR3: CAWSQQGNYGYTF. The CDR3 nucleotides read TGTGCCTGGAGCCAACAGGGGAACTATGGCTACACCTTC.

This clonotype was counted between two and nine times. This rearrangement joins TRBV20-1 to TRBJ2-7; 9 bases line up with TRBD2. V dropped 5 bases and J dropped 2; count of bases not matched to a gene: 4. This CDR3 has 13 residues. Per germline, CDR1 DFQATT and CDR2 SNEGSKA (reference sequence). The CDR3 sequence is CSAPSGAPYEQYF. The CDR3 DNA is TGCAGTGCTCCTAGCGGGGCTCCCTACGAGCAGTACTTC.

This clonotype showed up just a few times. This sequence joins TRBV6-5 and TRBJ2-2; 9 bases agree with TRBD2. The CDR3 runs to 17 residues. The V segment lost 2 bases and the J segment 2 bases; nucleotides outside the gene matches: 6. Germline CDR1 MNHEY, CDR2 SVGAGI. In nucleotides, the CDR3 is TGTGCCAGCAGTTACCTAGGGCGGGAGGGAAACACCGGGGAGCTGTTTTTT. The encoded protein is CASSYLGREGNTGELFF.

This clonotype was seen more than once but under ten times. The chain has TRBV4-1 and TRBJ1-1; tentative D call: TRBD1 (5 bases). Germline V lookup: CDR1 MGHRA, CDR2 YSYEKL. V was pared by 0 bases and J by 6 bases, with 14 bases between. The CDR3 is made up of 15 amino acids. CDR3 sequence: CASSQEWRGASEAFF. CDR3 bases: TGCGCCAGCAGCCAAGAATGGAGGGGCGCCTCTGAAGCTTTCTTT.